This passage covers 19 T cell receptor beta chains from one sample sequenced in a study of CD8 T cells in Susac syndrome (dated by TCRdb to between 2019 and 2020). Libraries were built with the immunoSEQ multiplex PCR assay. RNA was extracted using the RNeasy kit, and roughly 0.5 to 1 microgram was reverse transcribed with random hexamers. TCRdb applied fastp at Q25 and MiXCR to the public reads, then kept only in-frame beta chains. Rows are combined by CDR3 protein, so each entry shows the most common genes and DNA. The sample table records about 120,000 distinct CDR3 sequences; about 93% of these occur just once. 0.11% to 0.15% of the sample lies in the top ten. Source material: CD4+ T cells from PBMCs. These TCRs come from a human donor in good health.

The rearrangement links TRBV7-3 to TRBJ1-2; weak D call: TRBD1 (5 bases). With 5 bases removed from V and 3 bases from J, the gap between germline ends came to 16 bases. This CDR3 has 15 amino acids. Germline lookup yields CDR1 SGHTA and CDR2 FQGTGA. This CDR3 reads CASSTSRDRDYGYTF. The DNA of the CDR3 is TGTGCCAGCAGCACTAGCCGGGACCGCGACTATGGCTACACCTTC.

This chain joins TRBV7-2 and TRBJ2-5; TRBD1 matches at 7 bases. The CDR3 consists of 14 residues. The V and J ends lost 2 bases and 7 bases, in that order; junction bases with no gene match: 7. CDR1 and CDR2 from the germline V gene are SGHTA and FQGNSA. CDR3 loop: CASSLLETGTTQYF. CDR3 nucleotide sequence: TGTGCCAGCAGCTTATTGGAGACAGGGACGACCCAGTACTTC.

This chain connects TRBV6-2 or TRBV6-3 to TRBJ1-1; D ambiguous. CDR1 and CDR2 from the germline V gene are MNHEY and SVGEGT. Trimming removed 6 bases at V and 14 bases at J, with 16 bases between. The CDR3 is 11 residues long. DNA for the CDR3: TGTGCCAGCAGAGATAGGCTGGAAGGCTTCTTT. Translation: CASRDRLEGFF.

The CDR3 nucleotides read TGTGCCAGTAAACCAGTCCTAATGAATGAGCAGTTCTTC. It yields the protein CASKPVLMNEQFF. This chain connects TRBV7-2 to TRBJ2-1; D unresolved. The CDR3 loop spans 13 amino acids. Germline values: CDR1 SGHTA, CDR2 FQGNSA. With 9 bases removed from V and 7 bases from J, the gap between germline ends came to 16 bases.

The CDR3 spells CASSPKGGGTAYEQYF. The CDR3 DNA is TGCGCCAGCAGTCCTAAAGGAGGGGGCACAGCCTACGAGCAGTACTTC. The rearrangement links TRBV4-1 to TRBJ2-7; a possible D gene is TRBD1 (7 bases). The V end was cut by 6 bases, the J end by 2 bases, with 20 bases between. The CDR3 runs 16 residues. Looked up from germline, CDR1 is MGHRA and CDR2 is YSYEKL.

This chain connects TRBV6-2 or TRBV6-3 to TRBJ2-2; D call uncertain. Germline CDR1 MNHEY, CDR2 SVGEGT. The CDR3 has 17 amino acids. Trimming removed 7 bases at V and 6 bases at J, with 24 bases between. CDR3 sequence (DNA): TGTGCCAGCACCGGAGATAATATGTTGGCGACCGCCGGGGAGCTGTTTTTT. Protein: CASTGDNMLATAGELFF.

This clonotype was picked up one time. This chain joins TRBV6-1 and TRBJ1-5; D not resolved. This CDR3 has 15 amino acids. Germline lookup yields CDR1 MNHNS and CDR2 SASEGT. Trimming took off 7 bases at V and 0 bases at J, with 13 bases between the two ends. The CDR3 sequence is CASTLTPYSNQPQHF. In nucleotides, the CDR3 is TGTGCCAGCACCTTGACACCGTATAGCAATCAGCCCCAGCATTTT.

V usage is TRBV7-2 and J usage is TRBJ2-1, with 8 bases matching TRBD1. Trimming removed 5 bases from V and 0 bases from J; junction bases left unmatched: 6. Germline CDR1 SGHTA, CDR2 FQGNSA. This CDR3 has 16 residues. The chain's CDR3 is CASSPRQGISYNEQFF. In nucleotides, the CDR3 is TGTGCCAGCAGCCCGAGACAGGGGATCTCCTACAATGAGCAGTTCTTC.

V gene TRBV12-3 or TRBV12-4 combines with J gene TRBJ1-1; D gene uncertain. This CDR3 spans 14 amino acids. Trimming removed 3 bases from V and 1 base from J, with 9 bases in between. CDR3 nucleotide sequence: TGTGCCAGCAGTTTTTCCGCGGCGAACACTGAAGCTTTCTTT. It encodes CASSFSAANTEAFF.

This sequence joins TRBV3-1 and TRBJ1-6; no clear D. Trimming pared 6 bases from V and 2 bases from J, leaving 20 bases between. Germline CDR1 LGHDT, CDR2 YNNKEL (reference sequence). This CDR3 contains 18 residues. The CDR3 spells CASRARAQPKTYNSPLHF. Here the CDR3 DNA reads TGTGCCAGCAGAGCGAGGGCACAGCCGAAGACCTATAATTCACCCCTCCACTTT.

This sequence joins TRBV30 and TRBJ1-1; D not resolved. V was cut by 7 bases and J by 0 bases, with 12 bases left in between. The CDR3 length is 13 residues. In germline, CDR1 is GTSNPN, CDR2 SVGIG (reference sequence). CDR3 protein: CASKPQMNTEAFF. DNA of the CDR3: TGTGCCTCGAAACCTCAGATGAACACTGAAGCTTTCTTT.

The chain employs TRBV29-1 and TRBJ1-2; a weak D match, TRBD1 (5 bases). The CDR3 runs 12 residues. Germline values: CDR1 SQVTM, CDR2 ANQGSEA. Trimming pared 6 bases from V and 8 bases from J, leaving 16 bases between. The CDR3 DNA is TGCAGCGTCCACCAGGGCGTCGGCGGCTACACCTTC. Its translation: CSVHQGVGGYTF.

This rearrangement joins TRBV20-1 to TRBJ2-7; TRBD1 matches at 10 bases. This CDR3 comprises 12 residues. V lost 3 bases, J lost 7 bases, and 3 bases stayed unmatched. From germline, CDR1 is DFQATT and CDR2 SNEGSKA (reference sequence). In nucleotides, the CDR3 is TGCAGTGCTAGTGACAGGGGGCCGGAGCAGTACTTC. Protein sequence: CSASDRGPEQYF.

The chain uses TRBV12-3 or TRBV12-4 and TRBJ2-7; D possibly matches TRBD1 or TRBD2 (5 bases each). This CDR3 comprises 17 residues. Trimming stripped 2 bases from V and 3 bases from J, with 20 bases between. The CDR3 reads CASSLRGAAQQSYEQYF. As DNA, the CDR3 is TGTGCCAGCAGTTTAAGAGGGGCGGCCCAGCAGAGCTACGAGCAGTACTTC.

This clonotype was detected once. The chain employs TRBV5-6 and TRBJ1-1; D uncertain. Between the trimmed V and J ends, which lost 4 bases and 1 base, there was a span of 14 bases. Looked up from germline, CDR1 is SGHDT and CDR2 is YYEEEE. This CDR3 has 15 residues. The CDR3 region has the DNA TGTGCCAGCAGCCAATGGAATAACAGGAACACTGAAGCTTTCTTT. Translated: CASSQWNNRNTEAFF.

This chain joins TRBV4-3 and TRBJ2-7; D is ambiguous. The V end lost 0 bases, the J end lost 9 bases, and 6 bases lay between the germline ends. Germline V gene sequence: CDR1 LGHNA, CDR2 YSLEER. This CDR3 comprises 11 residues. The CDR3 spells CASSQDDRQYF. The CDR3 DNA reads TGCGCCAGCAGCCAAGATGATAGGCAGTACTTC.

The chain couples TRBV15 to TRBJ2-5, with 7 nucleotides matching TRBD1. Looked up from germline, CDR1 is LNHNV and CDR2 is YYDKDF (reference sequence). The trim removed 3 bases at V and 5 bases at J, leaving 9 bases unmatched. CDR3 size: 15 residues. CDR3 in DNA: TGTGCCACCAGCAGCGAGAGGGGGCGCGGTGAGACCCAGTACTTC. Its translation: CATSSERGRGETQYF.

V is TRBV7-2 and J is TRBJ2-7; possible D gene TRBD1, 5 bases. CDR3 length equals 14 residues. V lost 2 bases and J lost 6, with 14 bases in between. The germline V gene encodes CDR1 SGHTA and CDR2 FQGNSA. This CDR3 reads CASSLSRVPLEQYF. Written as DNA, the CDR3 is TGTGCCAGCAGCTTATCCAGGGTTCCCCTCGAGCAGTACTTC.

V usage is TRBV7-6 and J usage is TRBJ2-6, with 11 bases identical to TRBD2. This CDR3 contains 18 residues. After removal of 4 bases from V and 0 bases from J, the junction contained 5 bases not matched to a gene. CDR1 and CDR2 from the germline V gene are SGHVS and FNYEAQ. CDR3 DNA: TGTGCCAGCAGCTCCTTAGCGGGGGGGATCTCTGGGGCCAACGTCCTGACTTTC. It specifies CASSSLAGGISGANVLTF.